This T cell receptor (beta chain) was retrieved from a study of post-analysis software for immune sequencing data. Turning to the study itself: As for disease course, relapsing-remitting, secondary progressive and progressive-relapsing multiple sclerosis were all included.

The library was made from cDNA and included unique molecular identifiers. In TCRdb, the PCR reads were re-called with MiXCR into one record per CDR3 protein. Counted here are hundreds of thousands of distinct CDR3 sequences, 44% occurring once; the ten biggest clones make up 1.5% to 2%. The table lists this clonotype with a few counts. Its cognate antigen is unknown. Study-wide results and limits: Compared with controls, patients showed significantly lower normalized Chao1 diversity. Strong co-clustering by F measure was evident for samples that had been prepared in the same batch.

Sequenced sample: blood. This TCR derives from a girl aged 5-17 years with multiple sclerosis.

The CDR3 reads CASSQGRTSSLYNEQFF. In DNA form, the CDR3 reads TGCGCCAGCAGCCAAGGGCGGACTAGCTCCCTATACAATGAGCAGTTCTTC. J is TRBJ2-1 and V is TRBV4-1; 8 bases match TRBD2. Losses at the gene ends were 1 base for V and 4 bases for J; bases not matched to a gene: 9. The CDR3 totals 17 residues. CDR1 MGHRA and CDR2 YSYEKL come from the germline V gene.